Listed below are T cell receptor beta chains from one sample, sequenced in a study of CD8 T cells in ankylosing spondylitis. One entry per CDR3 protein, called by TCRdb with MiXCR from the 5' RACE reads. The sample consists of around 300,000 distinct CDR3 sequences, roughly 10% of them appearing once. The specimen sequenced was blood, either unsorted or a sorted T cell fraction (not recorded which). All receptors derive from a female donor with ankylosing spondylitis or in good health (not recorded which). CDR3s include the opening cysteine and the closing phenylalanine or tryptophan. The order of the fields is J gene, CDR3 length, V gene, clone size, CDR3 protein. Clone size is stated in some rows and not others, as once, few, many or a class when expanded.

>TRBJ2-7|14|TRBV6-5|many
CASSYSPAHYEQYF
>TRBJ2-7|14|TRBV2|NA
CASSEGLKTYEQYF
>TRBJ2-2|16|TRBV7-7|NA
CASSPRLARNAGDLFF
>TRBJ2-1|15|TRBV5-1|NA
CPSSPQGSPWDEQFF
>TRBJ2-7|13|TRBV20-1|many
CSAGRSRGGEQYF
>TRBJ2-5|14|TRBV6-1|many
CASRTGTTQETQYF
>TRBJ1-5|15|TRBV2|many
CASKRGTGGNQPQHF
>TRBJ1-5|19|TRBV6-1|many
CASSGPGQGLPYSNQPQHF
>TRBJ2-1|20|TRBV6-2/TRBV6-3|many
CASSYSSPSLKRGSLNEQFF
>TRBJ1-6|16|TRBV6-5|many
CASSYSTGRRNSPLHF
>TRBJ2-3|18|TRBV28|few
CASSLRRTGTPFTDTQYF
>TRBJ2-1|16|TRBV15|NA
CATSGAGTSGRNEQFF
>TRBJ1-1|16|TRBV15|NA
CATSRDLSTPNTEAFF
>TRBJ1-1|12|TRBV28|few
CASGQHRVEAFF
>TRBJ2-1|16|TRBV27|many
CASSLSMGDTHNEQFF
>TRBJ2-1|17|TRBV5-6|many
CASSQTSGRGFYNEQFF
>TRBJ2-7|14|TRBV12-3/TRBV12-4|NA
CASSSSALSYEQYF
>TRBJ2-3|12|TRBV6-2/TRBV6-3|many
CASSRVGDTQYF
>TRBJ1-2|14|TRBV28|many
CASSFAGRGVGYTF
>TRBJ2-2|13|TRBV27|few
CASQGSDTGELFF
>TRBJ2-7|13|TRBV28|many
CASSPGLAGEQYF
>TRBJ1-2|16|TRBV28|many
CASSPSGRPLNYGYTF
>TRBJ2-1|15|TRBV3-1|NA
CASSQDLGPYNEQFF
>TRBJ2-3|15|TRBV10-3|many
CAISESSTSTDTQYF
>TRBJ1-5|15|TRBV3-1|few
CASSQSPVLVQPQHF